Below, 13 T cell receptor beta chains from the same sample are listed, as sequenced in a study of regulatory T cells in long-lasting Graves disease (dated by TCRdb to the early 2020s). In the paper's terms, the time point label means: newly diagnosed GD, antithyroid drugs for less than 3 months. For both TCR sequencing and RNA sequencing, RNA was extracted from PBMCs using TRIzol. Libraries were built with multiplex PCR. The sequencing machine was an Illumina HiSeq 4000. To build TCR beta libraries, CDR3 regions were amplified by Arm-PCR using iRepertoire HTBI primers. The public reads were reprocessed in TCRdb via fastp at Q25 and MiXCR, keeping in-frame beta chains. CDR3 protein duplicates are merged, each entry listing the most common genes and DNA. The sample records roughly 350,000 distinct CDR3 sequences, roughly a sixth of which are singletons. The ten largest clones represent roughly 27% of the sample.

These sequences were also reported in another study, on T cells in Graves' hyperthyroidism and ophthalmopathy.

Here the sequenced sample was peripheral blood mononuclear cells (PBMCs), taken at new diagnosis, from a patient treated with antithyroid drugs. These TCRs come from a man in his forties with Graves disease. Donor details come from another sample of the same person, matched by shared clones.

A few counts support this clonotype. V usage is TRBV7-7 and J usage is TRBJ2-3; 7 positions match TRBD1. Per the germline V gene, CDR1 is SSHAT and CDR2 is FNYEAQ (reference sequence). V lost 5 bases and J lost 4; bases outside the gene matches: 3. The CDR3 contains 13 residues. The CDR3 nucleotides read TGTGCCAGCAGCGACAGGGTCGCAGATACGCAGTATTTT. This sequence encodes CASSDRVADTQYF.

This clonotype occurred many times. The chain's CDR3 is CSADPGTSAYEQYF. CDR3 nucleotides: TGCAGTGCTGATCCCGGGACTAGCGCCTACGAGCAGTACTTC. This chain connects TRBV20-1 to TRBJ2-7, with TRBD2 identical over 10 bases. The CDR3 has 14 residues. From germline, CDR1 is DFQATT and CDR2 SNEGSKA (reference sequence). Trimming took 5 bases from V and 2 from J; bases not matched to a gene: 6.

This clonotype has only a few counts. The V gene is TRBV12-3 or TRBV12-4, the J gene TRBJ2-5; 11 bases are a match to TRBD2. The DNA matches TRBJ2-1 better at its end, which makes the J call doubtful. This CDR3 spans 17 amino acids. This chain's CDR3 is CASSVHSGTSGHHEQFF. The CDR3, as DNA: TGTGCCAGCAGTGTCCATTCCGGGACTAGCGGTCACCATGAGCAGTTCTTC.

This clonotype was observed a few times. For the CDR3, the DNA is TGCGCCAGCAGCCAAGATAGGGCCGGGGAGCTGTTTTTT. Its protein is CASSQDRAGELFF. The rearrangement joins TRBV4-3 to TRBJ2-2; D uncertain. V was shortened by 0 bases and J by 6 bases, with 5 bases between the two germline ends. The CDR3 extends over 13 amino acids. The germline V gene has CDR1 LGHNA and CDR2 YSLEER.

This clonotype was seen ten or more times. The chain links TRBV20-1 to TRBJ1-1, with D unclear. CDR3 size: 14 residues. V was pared by 6 bases and J by 2 bases, with 16 bases between. Germline CDR1 and CDR2: DFQATT and SNEGSKA (reference sequence). The CDR3 loop reads CSARFRTVNTEAFF. The CDR3, as DNA: TGCAGTGCCAGGTTTCGGACCGTAAACACTGAAGCTTTCTTT.

This chain connects TRBV10-3 to TRBJ2-7; D is possibly TRBD1 (6 bases). Germline CDR1 and CDR2: ENHRY and SYGVKD. V dropped 7 bases and J dropped 6 bases, with 16 bases sitting between them. The CDR3 contains 13 residues. CDR3 protein: CAIKVTGWGEQYF. In DNA form, the CDR3 reads TGTGCCATCAAGGTAACAGGGTGGGGCGAGCAGTACTTC.

This clonotype has ten or more counts. The CDR3 coding sequence is TGCAGTGCCATTGATGAAGACCGGACCTACGAGCAGTACTTC. It specifies CSAIDEDRTYEQYF. The gene calls are TRBV20-1 and TRBJ2-7; no clear D gene. Germline CDR1 reads DFQATT; CDR2 reads SNEGSKA (reference sequence). This CDR3 is 14 amino acids long. V lost 6 bases and J lost 2, with 17 bases in between.

This clonotype occurred many times. The chain couples TRBV11-1 to TRBJ2-1; possibly TRBD1 for D (6 bases). Germline CDR1 SGHAT, CDR2 FQDESV (reference sequence). Trimming pared 5 bases from V and 6 bases from J, leaving 20 bases between. This CDR3 has 16 residues. The CDR3, as DNA: TGTGCCAGCAGCCCCAAAGGGCACCAACAGGGCAATGAGCAGTTCTTC. Protein product: CASSPKGHQQGNEQFF.

The chain links TRBV19 to TRBJ2-4; TRBD2 agrees at 11 bases. The V and J ends lost 9 bases and 3 bases, in that order; junction bases with no gene match: 7. This CDR3 contains 15 residues. CDR1 and CDR2 from the germline V gene are LNHDA and SQIVND (reference sequence). DNA for the CDR3: TGTGCCAGCAATAGCGGGGGGGCTGGCAAAAACATTCAGTACTTC. It specifies CASNSGGAGKNIQYF. The full variable domain, rest sourced from reference TRBV19 and TRBJ2-4, is DGGITQSPKYLFRKEGQNVTLSCEQNLNHDAMYWYRQDPGQGLRLIYYSQIVNDFQKGDIAEGYSVSREKKESFPLTVTSAQKNPTAFYLCASNSGGAGKNIQYFGAGTRLSVL.

This clonotype has a count of ten or more. V is TRBV7-8 and J is TRBJ1-6, with 8 nucleotides matching TRBD1. V gave up 1 base and J gave up 8 bases; unmatched junction bases: 4. The CDR3 is 15 amino acids. In germline, CDR1 is SGHVS, CDR2 FQNEAQ. CDR3 DNA sequence: TGTGCCAGCAGCTTAGGGACAGGGACCGATTCACCCCTCCACTTT. This encodes CASSLGTGTDSPLHF.

Turning to this clonotype: A far larger clone is just one base off, so this is likely a read error. The rearrangement joins TRBV7-3 to TRBJ2-5, with a weak D call TRBD2 (7 bases). V dropped 1 base and J dropped 1 base, with 13 bases sitting between them. CDR3 length: 16 residues. The germline gives CDR1 SGHTA, CDR2 FQGTGA. In DNA, the CDR3 is TGTGCCAGCAGCTTAATGGCGGGGGCTTCCCAAGAGACCCAGTACTTC. It encodes CASSLMAGASQETQYF.

This clonotype was counted at least ten times. V gene TRBV5-1 combines with J gene TRBJ2-2; D may match TRBD1 or TRBD2 (6 bases each). The ends were cut back, 4 bases at V and 4 bases at J, with 14 bases in the middle. CDR1 and CDR2 from the germline V gene are SGHRS and YFSETQ. The CDR3 has 15 amino acids. This CDR3 is CASSQQGGSTGELFF. The CDR3 DNA follows: TGCGCCAGCAGCCAACAGGGAGGAAGCACCGGGGAGCTGTTTTTT.

This clonotype has ten or more counts. V and J are TRBV6-1 and TRBJ1-1, with 7 bases aligning to TRBD1. V shed 7 bases and J 2 bases; nucleotides not matched to a gene: 4. The CDR3 spans 13 residues. Germline loops: CDR1 MNHNS, CDR2 SASEGT. The CDR3 protein is CASKRDSNTEAFF. CDR3 nucleotides: TGTGCCAGCAAAAGGGACAGCAACACTGAAGCTTTCTTT.